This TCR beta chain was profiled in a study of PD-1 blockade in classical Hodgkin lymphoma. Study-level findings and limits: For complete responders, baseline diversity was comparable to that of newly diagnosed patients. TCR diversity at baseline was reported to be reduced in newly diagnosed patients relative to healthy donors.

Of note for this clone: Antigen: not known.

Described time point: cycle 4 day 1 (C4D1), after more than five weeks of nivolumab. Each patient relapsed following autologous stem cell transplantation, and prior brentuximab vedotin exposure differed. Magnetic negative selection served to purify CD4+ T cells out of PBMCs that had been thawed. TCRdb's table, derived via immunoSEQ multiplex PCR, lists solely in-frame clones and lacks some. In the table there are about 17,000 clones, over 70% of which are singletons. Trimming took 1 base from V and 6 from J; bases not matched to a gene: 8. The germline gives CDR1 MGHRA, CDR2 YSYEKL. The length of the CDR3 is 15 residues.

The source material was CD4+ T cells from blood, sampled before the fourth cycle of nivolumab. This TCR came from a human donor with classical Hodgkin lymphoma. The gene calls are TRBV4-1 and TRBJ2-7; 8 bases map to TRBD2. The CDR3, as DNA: TGCGCCAGCAGCCAAGTTCCCGCGGGAGGCGGCGAGCAGTACTTC. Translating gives CASSQVPAGGGEQYF.